This T cell receptor beta chain was observed in a study of blood T cell repertoires in COVID-19. Trimming took off 2 bases at V and 4 bases at J, with 14 bases between the two ends. This CDR3 is 15 amino acids long. Germline CDR1 is MRHNA and CDR2 is SNTAGT. As handled by the study authors: Using reference gene primer amplification, nucleated cell counts were estimated. The data were produced by immunoSEQ multiplex PCR, yet TCRdb's version contains in-frame clones alone and is incomplete. From that table come the V and J calls and clone size; the DNA was used to work out D and trimming. Of hundreds of thousands of clones detected, approximately 80% appear once; the ten largest clones hold around 1.9%.

Source material: peripheral blood. The chain employs TRBV6-4 and TRBJ1-2; tentatively, D is TRBD1 (5 bases). The clonotype was recovered from a woman older than 75 with acute or convalescent COVID-19. The CDR3 DNA is TGTGCCAGCAGTGACGTCAGGGACTCGTTCTATGGCTACACCTTC. Its translation: CASSDVRDSFYGYTF.